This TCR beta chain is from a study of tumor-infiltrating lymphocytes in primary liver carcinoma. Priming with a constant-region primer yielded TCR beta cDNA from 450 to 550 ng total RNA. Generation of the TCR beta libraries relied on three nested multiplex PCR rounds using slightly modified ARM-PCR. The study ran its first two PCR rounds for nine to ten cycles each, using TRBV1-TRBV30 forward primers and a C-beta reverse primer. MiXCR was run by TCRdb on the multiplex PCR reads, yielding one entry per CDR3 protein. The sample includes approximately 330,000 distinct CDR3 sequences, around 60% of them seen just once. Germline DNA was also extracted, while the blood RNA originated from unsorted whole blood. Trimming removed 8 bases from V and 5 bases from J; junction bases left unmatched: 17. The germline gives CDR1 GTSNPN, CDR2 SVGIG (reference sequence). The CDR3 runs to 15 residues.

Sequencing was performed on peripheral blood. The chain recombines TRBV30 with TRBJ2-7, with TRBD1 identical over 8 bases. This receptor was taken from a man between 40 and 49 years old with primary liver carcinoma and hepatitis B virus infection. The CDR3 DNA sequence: TGTGCCGTAAGGCCCCAACAGGGGGGAAGAGACGAGCAGTACTTC. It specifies CAVRPQQGGRDEQYF.